The rows below give T cell receptor beta chains drawn from one sample of a study of identical twins. TCRdb reprocessed the 5' RACE reads with MiXCR, giving one entry per CDR3 protein. The profile shows over 600,000 distinct CDR3 sequences, less than 25% of them singletons. This sample also belongs to another study, concerning T cells expressing NK-cell markers.

The source material was PBMCs. The receptors stem from a woman in her late teens or twenties in good health. Both conserved end residues are part of each CDR3. Fields, in order: D gene, J gene, V gene, clone size, CDR3 protein, CDR3 DNA. The D gene is left open where the match is weak. Expanded clones are given a class, and other clones once, few, many or no size at all.

TRBD2 | TRBJ2-1 | TRBV7-2 | NA | CASIPLGGSGRNEQFF | TGTGCCAGCATTCCTTTGGGTGGTAGCGGGAGGAATGAGCAGTTCTTC
TRBD2 | TRBJ2-1 | TRBV7-2 | many | CASSLVTGGTYNEQFF | TGTGCCAGCAGCTTAGTCACGGGGGGGACATACAATGAGCAGTTCTTC
NA | TRBJ2-2 | TRBV12-3/TRBV12-4 | NA | CASKGGELFF | TGTGCCAGCAAGGGCGGGGAGCTGTTTTTT
NA | TRBJ1-1 | TRBV7-6 | NA | CASSPPGHRNTEAFF | TGTGCCAGCAGCCCCCCTGGTCATCGGAACACTGAAGCTTTCTTT
NA | TRBJ1-1 | TRBV6-1 | NA | CASSVGVHTEAFF | TGTGCCAGCAGTGTGGGGGTGCACACTGAAGCTTTCTTT
NA | TRBJ2-2 | TRBV9 | NA | CASSLREGIAAGELFF | TGTGCCAGCAGCCTAAGGGAAGGGATCGCGGCCGGGGAGCTGTTTTTT
TRBD2 | TRBJ2-3 | TRBV10-2 | once | CASSRNSGGADTQYF | TGCGCCAGCAGTAGAAATAGCGGGGGGGCAGATACGCAGTATTTT
NA | TRBJ2-1 | TRBV4-3 | few | CASSQDLYDNEQFF | TGCGCCAGCAGCCAAGACTTATACGACAATGAGCAGTTCTTC
NA | TRBJ2-1 | TRBV18 | few | CASSPGGGSVDYNEQFF | TGTGCCAGCTCCCCGGGGGGCGGGAGCGTCGATTACAATGAGCAGTTCTTC
NA | TRBJ1-1 | TRBV4-1 | many | CASSQSGTPVMGDTEAFF | TGCGCCAGCAGCCAGTCAGGGACACCCGTAATGGGTGACACTGAAGCTTTCTTT
TRBD1 | TRBJ2-6 | TRBV20-1 | NA | CSARGQFSGANVLTF | TGCAGTGCTAGGGGACAGTTCTCTGGGGCCAACGTCCTGACTTTC
NA | TRBJ2-3 | TRBV12-3/TRBV12-4 | many | CASSSSMGLDTQYF | TGTGCCAGCAGTTCCTCGATGGGATTGGATACGCAGTATTTT
NA | TRBJ1-1 | TRBV12-3/TRBV12-4 | NA | CATQFLGDMNTEAFF | TGTGCCACCCAGTTCCTAGGGGACATGAACACTGAAGCTTTCTTT
NA | TRBJ2-7 | TRBV7-9 | NA | CASSLKGRGEWEQYF | TGTGCCAGCAGCTTAAAGGGCAGGGGAGAATGGGAGCAGTACTTC
NA | TRBJ2-1 | TRBV18 | few | CASSPRWGGRNEQFF | TGTGCCAGCTCACCAAGGTGGGGGGGCCGCAATGAGCAGTTCTTC
TRBD1 | TRBJ2-3 | TRBV27 | few | CASSLSQSGTGPTDTQYF | TGTGCCAGCAGTTTATCACAATCCGGGACAGGGCCCACAGATACGCAGTATTTT
TRBD1 | TRBJ2-5 | TRBV12-3/TRBV12-4 | NA | CASSPTGGAGETQYF | TGTGCCAGCAGTCCTACAGGGGGCGCGGGGGAGACCCAGTACTTC
NA | TRBJ1-2 | TRBV20-1 | NA | CSARDGRAGNYGYTF | TGCAGTGCTAGAGATGGCAGGGCAGGGAACTATGGCTACACCTTC
NA | TRBJ1-1 | TRBV2 | many | CASREGWAEAFF | TGTGCCAGCAGGGAGGGGTGGGCTGAAGCTTTCTTT
NA | TRBJ1-5 | TRBV6-1 | few | CASSGLAGVKDQPQHF | TGTGCCAGCAGTGGACTGGCAGGGGTAAAAGATCAGCCCCAGCATTTT
NA | TRBJ2-3 | TRBV7-9 | NA | CASSLAPVDTQYF | TGTGCCAGCAGCTTAGCGCCGGTCGATACGCAGTATTTT
NA | TRBJ1-1 | TRBV25-1 | NA | CASSDPRQGSTEAFF | TGTGCCAGCAGTGACCCCAGGCAGGGGAGCACTGAAGCTTTCTTT